Following are 23 T cell receptor beta chains from one sample sequenced in a study of shared clonotypes between healthy human individuals. Libraries were prepared by immunoSEQ multiplex PCR; TCRdb keeps only in-frame clonotypes and omits some of them. This repertoire shows about 480,000 clones, over 60% found once; its top ten account for about an eighth. Source material: PBMCs. The receptors shown here come from a woman aged 40-49 years in good health. Some clones in this sample may be carry-over from other donors' samples.

With respect to this clone: This CDR3 is also generated by other DNA sequences in the sample. V and J are TRBV5-1 and TRBJ2-1; D remains unclear. V lost 2 bases and J 6 bases, leaving 6 bases between the germline ends. This CDR3 has 12 residues. Germline assignment: CDR1 SGHRS and CDR2 YFSETQ. CDR3 in DNA: TGCGCCAGCAGCTTAGGTGGCAATGAGCAGTTCTTC. Translating it yields CASSLGGNEQFF.

V gene TRBV4-1 combines with J gene TRBJ2-2; 7 positions match TRBD2. The CDR3 sequence is 16 residues long. Unmatched junction bases numbered 6, after V lost 2 bases and J lost 3 bases. The germline V gene encodes CDR1 MGHRA and CDR2 YSYEKL. The CDR3 region has the DNA TGCGCCAGCAGCCAAATTGAACTAGCGTACACCGGGGAGCTGTTTTTT. This gives the protein CASSQIELAYTGELFF.

V gene TRBV28 combines with J gene TRBJ2-7, with 9 bases aligning to TRBD2. Trimming removed 5 bases from V and 4 bases from J; junction bases left unmatched: 9. The V gene's germline CDR1 is MDHEN and CDR2 SYDVKM. The CDR3 runs to 15 residues. The CDR3 sequence: CASSPAGLARYEQYF. As DNA, the CDR3 is TGTGCCAGCAGTCCAGCGGGACTAGCCAGATACGAGCAGTACTTC.

The chain couples TRBV4-1 to TRBJ2-1; no clear D gene. Germline loops: CDR1 MGHRA, CDR2 YSYEKL. V was clipped by 1 base and J by 0 bases, with 13 bases between them. This CDR3 comprises 17 residues. As DNA, the CDR3 is TGCGCCAGCAGCCAAGGACTTCCATTTAGCTCCTACAATGAGCAGTTCTTC. Translating gives CASSQGLPFSSYNEQFF.

The chain uses TRBV5-6 and TRBJ2-5, with a tentative D call TRBD2 (5 bases). The CDR3 has 14 residues. The V end lost 2 bases, the J end lost 8 bases, and 16 bases lay between the germline ends. Germline-derived CDR1 and CDR2 are SGHDT and YYEEEE. Here the CDR3 DNA reads TGTGCCAGCAGCTTTAGCCCAGCCGGGGATACCCAGTACTTC. Protein product: CASSFSPAGDTQYF.

The chain joins TRBV5-5 to TRBJ2-4; D is unresolved. CDR3 length: 16 residues. Deletions cut 3 bases from V and 7 bases from J, with 20 bases between. Germline CDR1 SGHKS, CDR2 YYEKEE (reference sequence). The CDR3, as DNA: TGTGCCAGCAGCTCTGGAGCGAGGACGGCTATTAACATTCAGTACTTC. Translated, it gives CASSSGARTAINIQYF.

The gene calls are TRBV29-1 and TRBJ1-2, with D hard to call. CDR1 and CDR2 from the germline V gene are SQVTM and ANQGSEA. The CDR3 sequence is 11 residues long. V lost 0 bases to trimming and J lost 5 bases, with 4 bases between them. CDR3 bases: TGCAGCGTTGAAGAACAGTATGGCTACACCTTC. Its protein is CSVEEQYGYTF. The whole variable domain, filled in from reference TRBV29-1 and TRBJ1-2, reads SAVISQKPSRDICQRGTSLTIQCQVDSQVTMMFWYRQQPGQSLTLIATANQGSEATYESGFVIDKFPISRPNLTFSTLTVSNMSPEDSSIYLCSVEEQYGYTFGSGTRLTVV.

This clone was recorded once. The chain joins TRBV28 to TRBJ2-7; maybe TRBD2 (7 bases). Germline loops: CDR1 MDHEN, CDR2 SYDVKM. CDR3 length: 14 residues. Trimming removed 6 bases at V and 2 bases at J, with 14 bases between. The chain's CDR3 is CASSRGGGTYEQYF. The CDR3 nucleotides read TGTGCCAGCAGCCGGGGAGGGGGGACCTACGAGCAGTACTTC.

This clone was seen a few times. This chain joins TRBV6-1 and TRBJ1-4, with D possibly matching TRBD1 (6 bases). The CDR3 extends over 14 amino acids. Trimming removed 0 bases at V and 8 bases at J, with 10 bases between. In germline, CDR1 is MNHNS, CDR2 SASEGT. Written as DNA, the CDR3 is TGTGCCAGCAGTGAAGCGGACAGTGTAGAAAAACTGTTTTTT. Its translation: CASSEADSVEKLFF.

This clone was counted only a few times. V gene TRBV28 combines with J gene TRBJ2-1; TRBD2 is a possible D gene (5 bases). Trimming took 7 bases from V and 0 from J, leaving 7 bases between them. CDR3 length: 13 residues. In germline, CDR1 is MDHEN, CDR2 SYDVKM. This chain's CDR3 is CASTAGSYNEQFF. CDR3 DNA: TGTGCCAGCACTGCGGGCTCCTACAATGAGCAGTTCTTC.

The chain is built from TRBV7-2 and TRBJ2-7; D is ambiguous. Deletions cut 8 bases from V and 2 bases from J, with 10 bases between. The CDR3 consists of 12 residues. CDR1 SGHTA and CDR2 FQGNSA come from the germline V gene. This CDR3 reads CASGPYTYEQYF. DNA of the CDR3: TGTGCCAGCGGTCCGTACACCTACGAGCAGTACTTC.

V and J are TRBV30 and TRBJ2-3; 10 bases line up with TRBD1. Germline CDR1 reads GTSNPN; CDR2 reads SVGIG (reference sequence). Losses at the gene ends were 3 bases for V and 4 bases for J; bases not matched to a gene: 4. The CDR3 is 14 amino acids. This chain's CDR3 is CAWSRDRGSDTQYF. In nucleotides, the CDR3 is TGTGCCTGGAGCCGGGACAGGGGATCAGATACGCAGTATTTT.

For this clone: This specimen includes other DNA sequences encoding the same CDR3. V gene TRBV7-8 combines with J gene TRBJ2-1; D is unresolved. The germline gives CDR1 SGHVS, CDR2 FQNEAQ. V lost 2 bases and J 7 bases, leaving 3 bases between the germline ends. The CDR3 contains 11 residues. CDR3 nucleotide sequence: TGTGCCAGCAGCTTAACTAATGAGCAGTTCTTC. This translates into CASSLTNEQFF.

The chain links TRBV7-9 to TRBJ2-3, with D perhaps being TRBD1 or TRBD2 (6 bases each). V dropped 5 bases and J dropped 0 bases, with 15 bases sitting between them. The CDR3 is made up of 16 amino acids. CDR1 is SEHNR, CDR2 FQNEAQ, per germline (reference sequence). CDR3 sequence reads: CASSPRGAGSTDTQYF. The CDR3 nucleotides read TGTGCCAGCAGCCCAAGGGGGGCCGGGAGCACAGATACGCAGTATTTT.

This clone was found once. This chain connects TRBV10-2 to TRBJ2-1; TRBD2 matches at 9 bases. From germline, CDR1 is WSHSY and CDR2 SAAADI. J lost 6 bases, V lost 8 bases, and 8 bases had no gene match. The CDR3 runs to 14 residues. The CDR3 reads CASSWREGPNEQFF. The DNA of the CDR3 is TGCGCCAGCTCGTGGCGGGAGGGACCCAATGAGCAGTTCTTC.

This chain joins TRBV11-2 and TRBJ2-2, with 10 bases lining up with TRBD2. Germline CDR1 reads SGHAT; CDR2 reads FQNNGV. The junction had 4 bases not matched to a gene; V was cut back by 4 bases and J by 5 bases. The CDR3 loop spans 15 amino acids. CDR3 sequence: CASSSSGSDTGELFF. The CDR3 nucleotides are TGTGCCAGCAGCTCTAGCGGGAGCGATACCGGGGAGCTGTTTTTT.

This clone was counted many times. The rearrangement links TRBV5-6 to TRBJ2-5, with TRBD1 as a possible D gene (6 bases). V was cut by 3 bases and J by 0 bases, with 12 bases left in between. The CDR3 length is 15 residues. From germline, CDR1 is SGHDT and CDR2 YYEEEE. The CDR3 DNA follows: TGTGCCAGCAGCTCAACTAGGGGGTACCAAGAGACCCAGTACTTC. This gives the protein CASSSTRGYQETQYF.

With respect to this clone: Within the sample, other DNA sequences also encode this same CDR3. The V and J genes are TRBV7-6 and TRBJ2-7; D unclear. The ends were cut back, 1 base at V and 4 bases at J, with 5 bases in the middle. CDR1 and CDR2 from the germline V gene are SGHVS and FNYEAQ. This CDR3 contains 12 residues. CDR3 in amino acids: CASSLVGYEQYF. The CDR3 DNA reads as TGTGCCAGCAGCTTAGTAGGTTACGAGCAGTACTTC.

This chain connects TRBV4-1 to TRBJ2-7, with 7 positions matching TRBD1. CDR3 size: 15 residues. Trimming took 3 bases from V and 0 from J; bases not matched to a gene: 5. CDR1 MGHRA and CDR2 YSYEKL come from the germline V gene. The CDR3 region has the DNA TGCGCCAGCAGCCAGACAGGGCCCAACTCCTACGAGCAGTACTTC. As protein: CASSQTGPNSYEQYF.

This clone came up once. The chain links TRBV7-3 to TRBJ2-5; 8 bases line up with TRBD1. The CDR3 length is 13 residues. With V trimmed by 5 bases and J by 4 bases, 3 bases remained unmatched. Germline CDR1 SGHTA, CDR2 FQGTGA. The CDR3 spells CASSRGQAETQYF. DNA of the CDR3: TGTGCCAGCAGCCGGGGACAGGCAGAGACCCAGTACTTC.

The chain links TRBV18 to TRBJ2-1; tentative D call: TRBD2 (5 bases). Germline CDR1 KGHSH, CDR2 LQKENI. V was shortened by 2 bases and J by 1 base, with 12 bases between the two germline ends. This CDR3 comprises 16 residues. The CDR3 DNA reads TGTGCCAGCTCACCATTCGGGGAAGGATCCTACAATGAGCAGTTCTTC. Its translation is CASSPFGEGSYNEQFF.

The CDR3 DNA sequence: TGTGCCAGCAGCTTATCGACAGGAGGAAGGGGCTACACCTTC. Its protein product is CASSLSTGGRGYTF. This sequence joins TRBV5-5 and TRBJ1-2, with D possibly matching TRBD1 (6 bases). The germline CDR1 and CDR2 sequences are SGHKS and YYEKEE (reference sequence). The V end was cut by 2 bases, the J end by 8 bases, with 16 bases between. This CDR3 region has 14 residues.

The CDR3 reads CASSEALTTDTQYF. Here the CDR3 DNA reads TGTGCCAGCAGTGAAGCGCTTACTACAGATACGCAGTATTTT. The rearrangement joins TRBV2 to TRBJ2-3; D is uncertain. CDR1 is SNHLY, CDR2 FYNNEI, per germline. V was trimmed by 0 bases and J by 3 bases, leaving 7 bases between them. This CDR3 is 14 amino acids long. The full variable domain, completed using reference TRBV2 and TRBJ2-3, is EPEVTQTPSHQVTQMGQEVILRCVPISNHLYFYWYRQILGQKVEFLVSFYNNEISEKSEIFDDQFSVERPDGSNFTLKIRSTKLEDSAMYFCASSEALTTDTQYFGPGTRLTVL.